The 31 T cell receptor beta chains in this list originate from one sample, sequenced in a study of Ad26.COV2.S vaccination and SARS-CoV-2 variants. Data came from immunoSEQ multiplex PCR; TCRdb stores just in-frame clones and leaves some out. Of fewer than 400,000 clones detected, 85% to 90% appear once; the ten largest clones hold 5.5%. Sample treatment: some 20 received Ad26.COV2.S at low or high dose, single or two shots; about 5 received placebo; per-sample allocation not given. The investigators took samples on day 63 after the first vaccine or placebo injection. The sequencing used peripheral blood, collected in a trial of Ad26.COV2.S vaccine versus placebo. The origin of the receptors is a person between 18 and 65 years old who received the Ad26.COV2.S COVID-19 vaccine or a placebo.

The chain has TRBV5-1 and TRBJ2-7; 7 nucleotides agree with TRBD1. Losses at the gene ends were 5 bases for V and 3 bases for J; bases not matched to a gene: 23. The length of the CDR3 is 19 residues. Germline CDR1 SGHRS, CDR2 YFSETQ. CDR3 in DNA: TGCGCCAGCAGTCTGGTCCTTAACGCCGGGACAGATCTCAACTACGAGCAGTACGTC. It translates to CASSLVLNAGTDLNYEQYV.

The V gene is TRBV5-6, the J gene TRBJ2-3; possible D gene TRBD1, 7 bases. This CDR3 is 15 amino acids long. V was trimmed by 4 bases and J by 6 bases, leaving 18 bases between them. The germline V gene encodes CDR1 SGHDT and CDR2 YYEEEE. The CDR3 DNA sequence: TGTGCCAGCAGCGCCAGGGGGGCCCGAGGGGATACGCAGTATTTT. Translated, it gives CASSARGARGDTQYF.

The chain carries TRBV5-1 and TRBJ1-1; D is unclear. This CDR3 is 11 amino acids long. Germline V lookup: CDR1 SGHRS, CDR2 YFSETQ. Trimming removed 6 bases from V and 6 bases from J, with 9 bases in between. CDR3 sequence (DNA): TGCGCCAGCAAAAGGATCCCTGAAGCTTTCTTT. Protein sequence: CASKRIPEAFF.

The CDR3 sequence: CAIEEGGQYEQFF. The CDR3 nucleotides are TGTGCCATTGAGGAGGGGGGACAGTATGAGCAGTTCTTC. The chain joins TRBV6-6 to TRBJ2-1, with D possibly being TRBD1 (7 bases). Trimming pared 10 bases from V and 8 bases from J, leaving 18 bases between. This CDR3 has 13 residues. Germline V gene sequence: CDR1 MNHNY, CDR2 SVGAGI (reference sequence).

This clone was detected a few times. The J gene is TRBJ2-3, the V gene TRBV10-3; 8 nucleotides match TRBD2. Looked up from germline, CDR1 is ENHRY and CDR2 is SYGVKD. V lost 4 bases and J lost 4; bases outside the gene matches: 10. CDR3 length: 16 amino acids. The CDR3 nucleotides read TGTGCCATCAGTGGAGGTGGACTAGCCGTCCCAGATACGCAGTATTTT. This sequence encodes CAISGGGLAVPDTQYF.

This chain uses TRBV19 with TRBJ2-3; D unresolved. The CDR3 runs 15 residues. V dropped 2 bases and J dropped 2 bases, with 11 bases sitting between them. Germline values: CDR1 LNHDA, CDR2 SQIVND (reference sequence). CDR3 amino acids: CASSIQSINTDTQYF. The CDR3 nucleotides are TGTGCCAGTAGTATACAGTCTATAAACACAGATACGCAGTATTTT.

The V and J genes are TRBV15 and TRBJ1-1, with a weak D call TRBD1 (5 bases). The germline V and J ends were trimmed by 1 base and 0 bases, with 12 bases remaining between them. The germline V gene has CDR1 LNHNV and CDR2 YYDKDF (reference sequence). The CDR3 totals 16 residues. Here the CDR3 DNA reads TGTGCCACCAGCAGAGGGGGCTTCAGCTTGAACACTGAAGCTTTCTTT. Amino acids: CATSRGGFSLNTEAFF.

V is TRBV19 and J is TRBJ1-3; no reliable D call. Germline V CDR1 and CDR2: LNHDA, SQIVND (reference sequence). This CDR3 contains 16 residues. V was pared by 8 bases and J by 0 bases, with 17 bases between. DNA of the CDR3: TGTGCCAGTTCGACCCAGCCGCCGACCTCTGGAAACACCATATATTTT. Amino acid sequence: CASSTQPPTSGNTIYF.

In DNA, the CDR3 is TGCGCCAGCAGCCAAGCGACAGGGCTGAACACTGAAGCTTTCTTT. Translation gives CASSQATGLNTEAFF. This chain joins TRBV4-1 and TRBJ1-1; 7 bases line up with TRBD1. The CDR3 totals 15 residues. In germline, CDR1 is MGHRA, CDR2 YSYEKL. With 1 base clipped from V and 0 bases from J, the junction kept 2 bases outside the gene matches.

J is TRBJ2-5 and V is TRBV5-1, with 8 bases identical to TRBD2. CDR3 length equals 16 residues. V lost 0 bases to trimming and J lost 5 bases; unmatched junction nucleotides: 9. CDR1 is SGHRS and CDR2 is YFSETQ in the germline V gene. CDR3 in amino acids: CASSLEGLGWEETQYF. In DNA, the CDR3 is TGCGCCAGCAGCTTGGAGGGACTAGGATGGGAGGAGACCCAGTACTTC.

This clone was recorded once. This chain connects TRBV6-6 to TRBJ2-7; D not resolved. The CDR3 spans 14 residues. V shed 0 bases and J shed 3 bases, with 9 bases lying between them. Germline CDR1 MNHNY, CDR2 SVGAGI (reference sequence). The CDR3 protein is CASSYSTNFYEQYV. CDR3 DNA: TGTGCCAGCAGTTACTCGACAAATTTCTACGAGCAGTACGTC.

The chain recombines TRBV7-2 with TRBJ2-1; perhaps TRBD2 as D (5 bases). V lost 3 bases, J lost 9 bases, and 9 bases lay in between. The germline V gene has CDR1 SGHTA and CDR2 FQGNSA. The CDR3 is made up of 12 amino acids. The DNA of the CDR3 is TGTGCCAGCAGCTTCACGGCGGGTGAGCAGTTCTTC. The encoded protein is CASSFTAGEQFF.

The V and J genes are TRBV7-9 and TRBJ1-1; tentative D call: TRBD1 (5 bases). The CDR3 consists of 13 residues. The germline V gene encodes CDR1 SEHNR and CDR2 FQNEAQ (reference sequence). Trimming took off 2 bases at V and 6 bases at J, with 10 bases between the two ends. The CDR3 bases are TGTGCCAGCAGCTTATCGCTGACAGCTGAAGCTTTCTTT. This encodes CASSLSLTAEAFF.

This clone came up once. The rearrangement joins TRBV28 to TRBJ1-5; perhaps TRBD1 as D (5 bases). The CDR3 is 14 amino acids. Germline CDR1 and CDR2: MDHEN and SYDVKM. The V end was cut by 3 bases, the J end by 5 bases, with 11 bases between. The CDR3 DNA reads TGTGCCAGCAGTTTTAGGACAACCTATCAGCCCCAGCATTTT. It yields the protein CASSFRTTYQPQHF.

V usage is TRBV12-3 or TRBV12-4 and J usage is TRBJ1-1, with 7 nucleotides matching TRBD1. The V and J ends lost 6 bases and 5 bases, in that order; junction bases with no gene match: 6. The CDR3 is made up of 13 amino acids. The CDR3 region has the DNA TGTGCCAGCAGCCGGGACAGTTTAACTGAAGCTTTCTTT. This encodes CASSRDSLTEAFF.

A single count supports this clone. The chain has TRBV7-9 and TRBJ2-7, with D perhaps TRBD1 (6 bases). This CDR3 comprises 13 residues. Germline CDR1 is SEHNR and CDR2 is FQNEAQ (reference sequence). Trimming pared 1 base from V and 4 bases from J, leaving 8 bases between. CDR3 residues: CASSLVRGYEQYF. CDR3 in DNA: TGTGCCAGCAGCTTAGTCAGGGGTTACGAGCAGTACTTC. Full variable domain (outside the CDR3, taken from reference TRBV7-9 and TRBJ2-7): DTGVSQNPRHKITKRGQNVTFRCDPISEHNRLYWYRQTLGQGPEFLTYFQNEAQLEKSRLLSDRFSAERPKGSFSTLEIQRTEQGDSAMYLCASSLVRGYEQYFGPGTRLTVT.

The chain employs TRBV19 and TRBJ2-3; D perhaps matches TRBD1 (5 bases). Germline V gene data show CDR1 as LNHDA and CDR2 as SQIVND (reference sequence). Trimming took 4 bases from V and 5 from J, leaving 10 bases between them. This CDR3 region has 13 residues. The chain's CDR3 is CASSTLTEDTQYF. The CDR3, as DNA: TGTGCCAGTAGTACCCTGACAGAAGATACGCAGTATTTT.

The rearrangement uses TRBV7-9 and TRBJ2-7, with D possibly TRBD1 on 6 matching bases. The germline gives CDR1 SEHNR, CDR2 FQNEAQ (reference sequence). V was pared by 4 bases and J by 5 bases, with 12 bases between. The CDR3 spans 13 residues. The DNA of the CDR3 is TGTGCCAGCAGCTCAACAGGGCTCCACGAGCAGTACTTC. This codes for CASSSTGLHEQYF.

This clone was detected once. In the same sample, other DNA sequences code for this CDR3. The chain uses TRBV11-3 and TRBJ1-1; 7 positions match TRBD1. This CDR3 contains 15 residues. The ends lost 5 bases at V and 0 bases at J; junction bases unmatched: 6. The germline gives CDR1 SGHNT, CDR2 YENEEA. The DNA of the CDR3 is TGTGCCAGCAGCCTAGGGGGCACATTGAACACTGAAGCTTTCTTT. As protein: CASSLGGTLNTEAFF.

The rearrangement links TRBV6-5 to TRBJ1-3; D gene uncertain. CDR1 is MNHEY, CDR2 SVGAGI, per germline. The CDR3 sequence is 16 residues long. V was trimmed by 0 bases and J by 5 bases, leaving 14 bases between them. The CDR3 sequence: CASSYSEAAGRNTIYF. The CDR3 nucleotides read TGTGCCAGCAGTTACTCTGAGGCAGCGGGGAGAAACACCATATATTTT.

The CDR3 DNA reads as TGTGCCAGCAGCTGGGACAGGGGCGAAAAACTGTTTTTT. Its protein is CASSWDRGEKLFF. The chain links TRBV11-3 to TRBJ1-4, with TRBD1 identical over 10 bases. Germline-derived CDR1 and CDR2 are SGHNT and YENEEA. The CDR3 spans 13 residues. J gave up 8 bases and V 4 bases, and 1 base lay outside the gene matches.

A few counts support this clone. The chain employs TRBV27 and TRBJ2-2; 7 bases are a match to TRBD1. V shed 5 bases, J shed 6 bases, and the junction held 3 bases outside the gene matches. Germline values: CDR1 MNHEY, CDR2 SMNVEV (reference sequence). The CDR3 length is 13 residues. The CDR3 is CASSLQGSGELFF. CDR3 DNA: TGTGCCAGCAGTCTACAGGGGTCCGGGGAGCTGTTTTTT.

J is TRBJ2-7 and V is TRBV10-1; no reliable D call. The germline V gene has CDR1 WNHNN and CDR2 SYGVQD (reference sequence). The CDR3 runs to 18 residues. The V end was cut by 2 bases, the J end by 6 bases, with 26 bases between. CDR3: CASSEGWTGPHPRCEQYV. The CDR3 nucleotides are TGCGCCAGCAGTGAGGGATGGACCGGACCTCACCCACGTTGCGAGCAGTACGTC.

The chain has TRBV7-6 and TRBJ2-1, with D maybe TRBD2 (6 bases). The CDR3 is 19 residues long. Deletions cut 3 bases from V and 1 base from J, with 22 bases between. Germline lookup yields CDR1 SGHVS and CDR2 FNYEAQ. CDR3 sequence reads: CASSFLIPKTRESYNEQFF. In DNA form, the CDR3 reads TGTGCCAGCAGCTTTCTCATCCCAAAGACTAGAGAATCCTACAATGAGCAGTTCTTC. The full variable domain, rest sourced from reference TRBV7-6 and TRBJ2-1, is GAGVSQSPRYKVTKRGQDVALRCDPISGHVSLYWYRQALGQGPEFLTYFNYEAQQDKSGLPNDRFSAERPEGSISTLTIQRTEQRDSAMYRCASSFLIPKTRESYNEQFFGPGTRLTVL.

This chain links TRBV4-1 with TRBJ1-2; D call uncertain. Germline V lookup: CDR1 MGHRA, CDR2 YSYEKL. Trimming removed 7 bases from V and 4 bases from J, with 10 bases in between. The CDR3 extends over 12 amino acids. The CDR3, as DNA: TGCGCCAGCAAGGGTCGGGGCTATGGCTACACCTTC. Translating it yields CASKGRGYGYTF.

This clone occurred once. This chain joins TRBV11-2 and TRBJ1-2; D call uncertain. Germline-derived CDR1 and CDR2 are SGHAT and FQNNGV. V dropped 1 base and J dropped 7 bases, with 10 bases sitting between them. The CDR3 runs to 13 residues. This CDR3 is CASSLVEVAGYTF. The CDR3 bases are TGTGCCAGCAGCTTAGTGGAAGTGGCTGGCTACACCTTC.

The CDR3 region is CASSPDRGIVDTQYF. DNA for the CDR3: TGCGCCAGCAGCCCGGACAGGGGTATTGTTGATACGCAGTATTTT. The chain uses TRBV4-1 and TRBJ2-3, with 9 bases identical to TRBD1. The CDR3 contains 15 residues. Trimming took 4 bases from V and 6 from J; bases not matched to a gene: 8. Germline CDR1 MGHRA, CDR2 YSYEKL.

V gene TRBV5-6 combines with J gene TRBJ1-1; 9 bases are shared with TRBD1. Germline assignment: CDR1 SGHDT and CDR2 YYEEEE. V lost 4 bases and J lost 4; bases outside the gene matches: 5. The CDR3 loop spans 14 amino acids. The CDR3 DNA is TGTGCCAGCAGCCTACAGGGGGCGAGCACTGAAGCTTTCTTT. Its protein is CASSLQGASTEAFF.

This clone appeared many times. This rearrangement joins TRBV6-5 to TRBJ2-5, with 7 bases fitting TRBD1. V gave up 9 bases and J gave up 4 bases; unmatched junction bases: 8. The CDR3 is made up of 13 amino acids. The V gene's germline CDR1 is MNHEY and CDR2 SVGAGI. CDR3 amino acids: CASRKGARETQYF. The DNA of the CDR3 is TGTGCCAGTAGGAAGGGGGCAAGAGAGACCCAGTACTTC.

The rearrangement joins TRBV7-2 to TRBJ1-6; D uncertain. The V end was cut by 5 bases, the J end by 7 bases, with 12 bases between. CDR1 and CDR2 (germline): SGHTA, FQGNSA. The CDR3 has 14 amino acids. The CDR3 loop reads CASSPTATNSPLHF. CDR3 coding DNA: TGTGCCAGCAGCCCCACGGCCACAAATTCACCCCTCCACTTT.

CDR3 coding DNA: TGTGCCAGCAGAGAGGGCGGCTCCTACGAGCAGTACTTC. Protein sequence: CASREGGSYEQYF. The J gene is TRBJ2-7, the V gene TRBV7-9; TRBD2 might be the D (5 bases). The V end was cut by 6 bases, the J end by 0 bases, with 9 bases between. Germline V gene lookup returns CDR1 SEHNR and CDR2 FQNEAQ (reference sequence). The CDR3 consists of 13 residues.